This is a list of T cell receptor beta chains from one sample in a study of beta chain features in type 1 diabetes. Profiled with immunoSEQ multiplex PCR; TCRdb holds only in-frame clones, not every one. This sample has roughly 240,000 clones, with 11% to 15% found just once. Sequences were obtained from naive CD4+ T cells from blood. The receptors stem from a woman between 40 and 55 years old in good health. CDR3s include the opening cysteine and the closing phenylalanine or tryptophan. Each record gives: D gene, J gene, V gene, CDR3 protein. D genes are given only for firm matches.

. | TRBJ1-3 | TRBV11-2 | CASSLEGSSGNTIYF
. | TRBJ2-1 | TRBV11-3 | CASSLGGGLENEQFF
. | TRBJ2-1 | TRBV10-3 | CAITGTEGVDEQFF
. | TRBJ1-2 | TRBV19 | CASSIVPSPGYGYTF
. | TRBJ2-3 | TRBV5-4 | CASSLVQGTDTQYF
. | TRBJ2-4 | TRBV27 | CASSMWGENIQYF
. | TRBJ2-3 | TRBV7-2 | CASSLVVDGTDTQYF
TRBD1 | TRBJ1-1 | TRBV18 | CASSPTSGQGARTEAFF
. | TRBJ2-7 | TRBV19 | CASSPRTVYEQYF
. | TRBJ2-3 | TRBV5-1 | CASNPRGGHTDTQYF
. | TRBJ1-2 | TRBV19 | CASSISVNYGYTF
TRBD2 | TRBJ2-5 | TRBV7-6 | CASSFRLLAEETQYF
TRBD2 | TRBJ2-1 | TRBV5-8 | CASSPSGGYNEQFF
TRBD2 | TRBJ2-1 | TRBV29-1 | CSVERGSSYNEQFF
. | TRBJ2-2 | TRBV9 | CARRGRGELFF
. | TRBJ1-3 | TRBV28 | CASSLASGNTIYF
. | TRBJ2-5 | TRBV19 | CASSIPGFHQETQYF
TRBD1 | TRBJ1-4 | TRBV5-1 | CASSLRTGTAFKGEKLFF
TRBD2 | TRBJ2-5 | TRBV10-3 | CAISEGGGVIGETQYF
TRBD1 | TRBJ1-1 | TRBV5-1 | CASSLGQGGGSTEAFF
TRBD1 | TRBJ2-7 | TRBV9 | CASSRTGGDLSYEQYF
. | TRBJ2-5 | TRBV5-8 | CASSFSGTVQETQYF
. | TRBJ2-2 | TRBV18 | CASSPGPRTGELFF
. | TRBJ1-5 | TRBV15 | CATSRGQSSNQPQHF
. | TRBJ2-2 | TRBV29-1 | CSVGQITTGELFF
TRBD1 | TRBJ2-7 | TRBV7-9 | CASSLVDRDYEQYF
. | TRBJ2-5 | TRBV18 | CASSWADSQETQYF
TRBD1 | TRBJ1-1 | TRBV4-3 | CASSQASTGGIRTEAFF
TRBD1 | TRBJ1-1 | TRBV29-1 | CSVQGAGYTEAFF
TRBD1 | TRBJ1-3 | TRBV4-2 | CASGGRDRVRENTIYF
TRBD1 | TRBJ2-7 | TRBV4-1 | CARYRGPNNYEQYF
. | TRBJ2-7 | TRBV7-2 | CASSSAGTYEQYF
. | TRBJ2-4 | TRBV4-1 | CASSQGSPAGAKNIQYF
TRBD1 | TRBJ1-5 | TRBV27 | CASGSQGAGDQPQHF
. | TRBJ2-2 | TRBV18 | CASSPFDRNTGELFF
TRBD1 | TRBJ2-1 | TRBV7-9 | CASSPRGSALFNEQFF
TRBD1 | TRBJ2-1 | TRBV5-1 | CASSLEGQGANEQFF
. | TRBJ2-5 | TRBV10-3 | CAIAGSQETQYF
. | TRBJ2-1 | TRBV6-1 | CASARGTHNEQFF
. | TRBJ1-2 | TRBV10-3 | CAISSREGHSVANYGYTF
TRBD1 | TRBJ1-2 | TRBV29-1 | CSAGQGDYGYTF
. | TRBJ2-3 | TRBV5-1 | CASSLVGGPKDTQYF
. | TRBJ2-5 | TRBV11-2 | CASSLGSGETQYF
TRBD1 | TRBJ1-2 | TRBV5-6 | CASTPTGGANYGYTF
. | TRBJ1-1 | TRBV12-5 | CASGSDRGTEAFF
TRBD1 | TRBJ1-2 | TRBV6-1 | CASSEVKGQLYGYTF
. | TRBJ1-1 | TRBV5-4 | CASSPDRVDTEAFF
. | TRBJ2-3 | TRBV7-2 | CASSQGSTDTQYF